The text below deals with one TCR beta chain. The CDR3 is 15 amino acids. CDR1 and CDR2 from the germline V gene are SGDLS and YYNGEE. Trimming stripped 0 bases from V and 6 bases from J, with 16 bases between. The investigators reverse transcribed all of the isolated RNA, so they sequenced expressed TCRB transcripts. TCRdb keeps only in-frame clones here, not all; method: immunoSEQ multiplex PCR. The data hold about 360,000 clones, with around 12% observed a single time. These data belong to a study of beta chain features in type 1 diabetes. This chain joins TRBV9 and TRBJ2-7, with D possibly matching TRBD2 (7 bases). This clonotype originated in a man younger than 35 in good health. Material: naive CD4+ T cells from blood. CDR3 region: CASSVDDGRGFEQYF. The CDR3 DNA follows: TGTGCCAGCAGCGTAGATGATGGGAGGGGGTTCGAGCAGTACTTC.